The 22 T cell receptor beta chains reported below all come from one sample, sequenced in a study of T cell responses to AZD1222 COVID-19 vaccine. Libraries were prepared by immunoSEQ multiplex PCR; TCRdb keeps only in-frame clonotypes and omits some of them. Seen here are roughly 170,000 clones, approximately 94% observed once, and the top ten hold roughly 1.7%. The specimen comprised peripheral blood, sampled 28 days after the second AZD1222 dose. The receptors originated from an adult who received the AZD1222 COVID-19 vaccine.

V gene TRBV28 combines with J gene TRBJ2-7; the match to TRBD1 covers 7 bases. The CDR3 extends over 14 amino acids. CDR1 is MDHEN, CDR2 SYDVKM, per germline. Trimming at V came to 5 bases and at J to 3 bases, leaving 7 bases not matched to a gene. The CDR3 DNA reads TGTGCCAGCAGTCTCGGGACAGTATACTACGAGCAGTACTTC. As protein: CASSLGTVYYEQYF.

The chain combines TRBV4-1 with TRBJ2-1, with TRBD2 identical over 8 bases. Germline loops: CDR1 MGHRA, CDR2 YSYEKL. This CDR3 has 15 amino acids. V gave up 4 bases and J gave up 7 bases; unmatched junction bases: 9. The DNA of the CDR3 is TGCGCCAGCAGCCCCGGGGCGGGGGGCCGAAATGAGCAGTTCTTC. Translated, it gives CASSPGAGGRNEQFF.

For the CDR3, the DNA is TGTGCCACCAGCAGAGAGAAACTCCTCGAACAGAGTAAAAAGACCCAGTACTTC. Protein: CATSREKLLEQSKKTQYF. The chain couples TRBV15 to TRBJ2-5; no clear D gene. CDR1 is LNHNV and CDR2 is YYDKDF in the germline V gene (reference sequence). The CDR3 contains 18 residues. The V and J ends lost 0 bases and 6 bases respectively, with 23 bases between them.

The chain uses TRBV24-1 and TRBJ2-2; D is ambiguous. The germline V gene encodes CDR1 KGHDR and CDR2 SFDVKD. Trimming removed 2 bases from V and 2 bases from J, with 5 bases in between. The CDR3 length is 14 residues. The DNA for the CDR3 is TGTGCCACCAGTGATTGGGGAAACACCGGGGAGCTGTTTTTT. It codes for CATSDWGNTGELFF.

J is TRBJ1-6 and V is TRBV24-1, with D hard to call. Germline loops: CDR1 KGHDR, CDR2 SFDVKD. V was shortened by 1 base and J by 7 bases, with 10 bases between the two germline ends. This CDR3 is 15 amino acids long. The CDR3 sequence: CATSDFRRTNSPLHF. The CDR3 region has the DNA TGTGCCACCAGTGATTTCAGGCGAACCAATTCACCCCTCCACTTT.

This sequence joins TRBV9 and TRBJ2-5, with D unclear. The CDR3 runs 15 residues. Trimming removed 0 bases at V and 5 bases at J, with 14 bases between. Per the germline V gene, CDR1 is SGDLS and CDR2 is YYNGEE. The CDR3 loop is CASSVGGTNGETQYF. Here the CDR3 DNA reads TGTGCCAGCAGCGTAGGCGGAACAAATGGGGAGACCCAGTACTTC.

This chain joins TRBV7-9 and TRBJ1-6, with D unclear. V was pared by 1 base and J by 10 bases, with 5 bases between. This CDR3 spans 12 amino acids. The germline CDR1 and CDR2 sequences are SEHNR and FQNEAQ (reference sequence). The CDR3 spells CASSLERSPLHF. Here the CDR3 DNA reads TGTGCCAGCAGCTTAGAGCGATCACCCCTCCACTTT.

The rearrangement joins TRBV2 to TRBJ1-1; no reliable D call. This CDR3 is 16 amino acids long. V lost 0 bases and J 0 bases, leaving 11 bases between the germline ends. CDR1 and CDR2 from the germline V gene are SNHLY and FYNNEI. The CDR3 here is CASSEALQNMNTEAFF. The CDR3 nucleotides read TGTGCCAGCAGTGAAGCGCTACAGAACATGAACACTGAAGCTTTCTTT.

The chain combines TRBV28 with TRBJ1-1; D is unclear. CDR1 MDHEN and CDR2 SYDVKM come from the germline V gene. Trimming removed 10 bases from V and 0 bases from J, with 12 bases in between. CDR3 size: 13 residues. DNA for the CDR3: TGTGCCACCTCAGGAACCATGAACACTGAAGCTTTCTTT. Its protein is CATSGTMNTEAFF.

The chain carries TRBV5-1 and TRBJ1-5, with no clear D. The CDR3 contains 14 residues. In germline, CDR1 is SGHRS, CDR2 YFSETQ. Deletions cut 0 bases from V and 0 bases from J, with 4 bases between. CDR3 region: CASSLEGSNQPQHF. The CDR3 nucleotides read TGCGCCAGCAGCTTGGAAGGTAGCAATCAGCCCCAGCATTTT.

The rearrangement uses TRBV23-1 and TRBJ2-4; maybe TRBD1 (5 bases). TRBV23-1 is an open reading frame, and its role is uncertain. V was cut by 2 bases and J by 4 bases, with 12 bases left in between. The CDR3 is 15 residues long. The CDR3 spells CASSQRWGQKNIQYF. The CDR3 bases are TGCGCCAGCAGTCAAAGGTGGGGCCAAAAAAACATTCAGTACTTC.

The chain carries TRBV12-5 and TRBJ1-5; D is unresolved. The germline V gene has CDR1 LGHNT and CDR2 FRNRAP. This CDR3 is built from 16 residues. V lost 4 bases to trimming and J lost 0 bases, with 13 bases between them. As DNA, the CDR3 is TGTGCTAGTGGTTCTCGGGGAGGCGATAGCAATCAGCCCCAGCATTTT. Protein: CASGSRGGDSNQPQHF.

This rearrangement joins TRBV12-5 to TRBJ2-1; 9 positions match TRBD2. Per the germline V gene, CDR1 is LGHNT and CDR2 is FRNRAP. V lost 1 base and J lost 4; bases outside the gene matches: 2. This CDR3 region has 15 residues. CDR3 DNA sequence: TGTGCTAGTGGTTTGGGACTAGCGGAATACAATGAGCAGTTCTTC. Protein: CASGLGLAEYNEQFF.

This chain uses TRBV20-1 with TRBJ1-3; TRBD1 aligns across 8 bases. Germline loops: CDR1 DFQATT, CDR2 SNEGSKA (reference sequence). This CDR3 is 15 amino acids long. The V segment lost 3 bases and the J segment 3 bases; nucleotides outside the gene matches: 7. CDR3 residues: CSASQGASGGNTIYF. The CDR3 DNA is TGCAGTGCTAGTCAGGGGGCAAGTGGTGGAAACACCATATATTTT.

The chain is built from TRBV5-1 and TRBJ1-2; 7 nucleotides agree with TRBD1. The CDR3 loop spans 15 amino acids. The junction had 8 bases not matched to a gene; V was cut back by 3 bases and J by 3 bases. Germline V gene sequence: CDR1 SGHRS, CDR2 YFSETQ. CDR3 sequence: CASSSATGNYYGYTF. The CDR3 bases are TGCGCCAGCAGCTCAGCGACAGGGAACTACTATGGCTACACCTTC.

The chain is built from TRBV4-3 and TRBJ1-5, with D perhaps matching TRBD1 (6 bases). Germline values: CDR1 LGHNA, CDR2 YSLEER. V shed 6 bases and J shed 6 bases, with 18 bases lying between them. The CDR3 is 15 amino acids. The CDR3 is CASSLETGRGQPQHF. The DNA of the CDR3 is TGCGCCAGCAGTCTCGAGACAGGTCGAGGTCAGCCCCAGCATTTT.

The chain links TRBV5-1 to TRBJ2-1, with TRBD1 matching over 8 bases. The germline V gene has CDR1 SGHRS and CDR2 YFSETQ. The V segment lost 4 bases and the J segment 7 bases; nucleotides outside the gene matches: 13. The CDR3 is 16 amino acids. DNA for the CDR3: TGCGCCAGCAGCCCCGGACAGGGCTTCTCCGGGAATGAGCAGTTCTTC. Translation: CASSPGQGFSGNEQFF.

There are a few counts of this clone. The DNA of the CDR3 is TGTGCCAGCTCCGACGGCGGCGGCTACACCTTC. Translated: CASSDGGGYTF. V gene TRBV6-5 combines with J gene TRBJ1-2; D remains ambiguous. Trimming removed 8 bases at V and 8 bases at J, with 12 bases between. Germline V gene sequence: CDR1 MNHEY, CDR2 SVGAGI. The CDR3 totals 11 residues.

The chain links TRBV9 to TRBJ1-4; D ambiguous. Germline lookup yields CDR1 SGDLS and CDR2 YYNGEE. The CDR3 sequence is 13 residues long. Trimming removed 0 bases from V and 6 bases from J, with 6 bases in between. The CDR3 DNA follows: TGTGCCAGCAGCGTAGGTCCTTATGAAAAACTGTTTTTT. Residues: CASSVGPYEKLFF. The full variable domain, completed using reference TRBV9 and TRBJ1-4, is DSGVTQTPKHLITATGQRVTLRCSPRSGDLSVYWYQQSLDQGLQFLIQYYNGEERAKGNILERFSAQQFPDLHSELNLSSLELGDSALYFCASSVGPYEKLFFGSGTQLSVL.

V and J are TRBV28 and TRBJ1-5, with a tentative D call TRBD1 (6 bases). The CDR3 is made up of 13 amino acids. V lost 6 bases and J 2 bases, leaving 8 bases between the germline ends. Germline V gene sequence: CDR1 MDHEN, CDR2 SYDVKM. As DNA, the CDR3 is TGTGCCAGCAGGAGGGGGGGCAATCAGCCCCAGCATTTT. Its protein product is CASRRGGNQPQHF. The entire variable domain, with the rest obtained from reference TRBV28 and TRBJ1-5, is as follows: DVKVTQSSRYLVKRTGEKVFLECVQDMDHENMFWYRQDPGLGLRLIYFSYDVKMKEKGDIPEGYSVSREKKERFSLILESASTNQTSMYLCASRRGGNQPQHFGDGTRLSIL.

This clone was seen a single time. This rearrangement joins TRBV28 to TRBJ1-5, with no clear D. V was shortened by 6 bases and J by 4 bases, with 16 bases between the two germline ends. Germline-derived CDR1 and CDR2 are MDHEN and SYDVKM. The CDR3 consists of 15 residues. The CDR3, as DNA: TGTGCCAGCAGACGTCAAGGACTGACAAATCAGCCCCAGCATTTT. This codes for CASRRQGLTNQPQHF.

This chain uses TRBV19 with TRBJ2-1, with 11 nucleotides matching TRBD2. The V gene's germline CDR1 is LNHDA and CDR2 SQIVND (reference sequence). This CDR3 is built from 15 residues. The V and J ends lost 5 bases and 4 bases, in that order; junction bases with no gene match: 4. The CDR3 coding sequence is TGTGCCAGTAGTCTTCGGACTAGCGGGTACAATGAGCAGTTCTTC. Its translation is CASSLRTSGYNEQFF.